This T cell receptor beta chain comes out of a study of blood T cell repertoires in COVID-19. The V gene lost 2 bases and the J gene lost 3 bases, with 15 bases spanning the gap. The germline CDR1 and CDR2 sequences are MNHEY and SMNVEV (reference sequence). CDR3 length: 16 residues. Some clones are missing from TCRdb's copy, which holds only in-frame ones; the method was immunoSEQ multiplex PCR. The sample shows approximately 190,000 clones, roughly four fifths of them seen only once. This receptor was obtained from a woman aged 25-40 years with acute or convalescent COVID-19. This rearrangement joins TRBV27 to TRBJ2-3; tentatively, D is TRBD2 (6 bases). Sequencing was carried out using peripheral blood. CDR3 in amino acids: CASSLRGRWGTDTQYF. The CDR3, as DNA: TGTGCCAGCAGTTTACGTGGGAGGTGGGGGACAGATACGCAGTATTTT.